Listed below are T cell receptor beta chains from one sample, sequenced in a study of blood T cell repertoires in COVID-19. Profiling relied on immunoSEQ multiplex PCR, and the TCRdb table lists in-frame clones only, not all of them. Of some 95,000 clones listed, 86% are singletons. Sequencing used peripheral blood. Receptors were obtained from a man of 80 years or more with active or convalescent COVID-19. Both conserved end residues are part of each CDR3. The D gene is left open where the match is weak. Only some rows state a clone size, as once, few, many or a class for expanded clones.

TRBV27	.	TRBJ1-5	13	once	CASSQNSNQPQHF	TGTGCCAGCAGTCAGAACAGCAATCAGCCCCAGCATTTT
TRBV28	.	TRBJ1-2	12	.	CASRGGGYGYTF	TGTGCCAGCAGGGGAGGGGGCTATGGCTACACCTTC
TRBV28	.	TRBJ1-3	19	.	CASSGTGTQLLNSGNTIYF	TGTGCCAGCAGTGGGACCGGGACACAGCTTCTCAACTCTGGAAACACCATATATTTT
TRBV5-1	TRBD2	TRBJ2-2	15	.	CASSLDGGRAGELFF	TGCGCCAGCAGCTTGGATGGAGGGAGGGCCGGGGAGCTGTTTTTT
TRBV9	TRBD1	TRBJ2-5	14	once	CASSAGQVQETQYF	TGTGCCAGCAGCGCAGGACAGGTTCAAGAGACCCAGTACTTC
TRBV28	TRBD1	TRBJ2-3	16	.	CASTPTGGAYRWTQYF	TGTGCCAGCACCCCGACAGGGGGCGCTTACAGATGGACGCAGTATTTT
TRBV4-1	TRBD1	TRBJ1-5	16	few	CASSQDPRGINQPQHF	TGCGCCAGCAGCCAAGATCCCAGGGGGATCAATCAGCCCCAGCATTTT
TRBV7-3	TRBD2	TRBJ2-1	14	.	CASSITGTSLEQFF	TGTGCCAGCAGCATAACCGGGACTAGCCTTGAGCAGTTCTTC
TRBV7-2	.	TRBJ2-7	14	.	CASGTGQVRYEQYF	TGTGCCAGCGGGACTGGACAGGTACGATACGAGCAGTACTTC
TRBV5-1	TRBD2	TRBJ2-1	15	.	CASSGTSGSLGEQFF	TGCGCCAGCAGCGGCACTAGCGGGAGCTTAGGTGAGCAGTTCTTC
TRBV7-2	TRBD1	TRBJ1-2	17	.	CASSFTPDREINYGYTF	TGTGCCAGCAGCTTCACTCCGGACAGGGAAATAAACTATGGCTACACCTTC
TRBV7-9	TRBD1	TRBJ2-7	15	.	CASSLGQGASHEQYF	TGTGCCAGCAGCTTAGGACAGGGGGCCTCCCACGAGCAGTACTTC
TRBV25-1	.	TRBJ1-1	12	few	CARTDRNTEAFF	TGTGCCAGGACGGACAGAAACACTGAAGCTTTCTTT
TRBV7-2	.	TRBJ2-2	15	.	CASSLAPGSIGELFF	TGTGCCAGCAGCTTAGCTCCAGGGTCGATCGGGGAGCTGTTTTTT
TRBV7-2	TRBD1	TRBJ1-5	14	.	CASSQGGGRQPQHF	TGTGCCAGCAGCCAGGGGGGTGGGCGTCAGCCCCAGCATTTT
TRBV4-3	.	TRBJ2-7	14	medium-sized	CASSQDWGLGEQYF	TGCGCCAGCAGCCAAGATTGGGGCCTGGGCGAGCAGTACTTC
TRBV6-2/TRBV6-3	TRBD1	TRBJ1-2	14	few	CASSWDRVDYGYTF	TGTGCCAGCAGCTGGGACAGGGTTGACTATGGCTACACCTTC
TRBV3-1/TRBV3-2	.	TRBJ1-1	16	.	CASTTSREAPNTEAFF	TGTGCCAGCACCACTTCCCGGGAGGCCCCTAACACTGAAGCTTTCTTT
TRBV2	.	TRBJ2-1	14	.	CASTGSSSYNEQFF	TGTGCCAGCACAGGGTCCAGCTCCTACAATGAGCAGTTCTTC
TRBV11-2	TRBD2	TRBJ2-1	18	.	CASSSPGSGRASYNEQFF	TGTGCCAGCAGCTCCCCGGGTAGCGGGAGGGCCTCCTACAATGAGCAGTTCTTC
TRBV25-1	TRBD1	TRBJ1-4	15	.	CASSQTGTGNEKLFF	TGTGCCAGCAGTCAGACCGGGACAGGGAATGAAAAACTGTTTTTT
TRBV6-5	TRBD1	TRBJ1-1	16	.	CASSFTSQGLPTEAFF	TGTGCCAGCAGTTTCACATCACAGGGGCTCCCTACTGAAGCTTTCTTT
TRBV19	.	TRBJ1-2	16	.	CASSTAGSGWDYGYTF	TGTGCCAGTAGTACCGCTGGTTCAGGGTGGGACTATGGCTACACCTTC
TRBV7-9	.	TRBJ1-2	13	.	CASSWTGGYGYTF	TGTGCCAGCAGCTGGACTGGGGGGTATGGCTACACCTTC
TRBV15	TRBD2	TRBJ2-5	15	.	CATSRAGGRQETQYF	TGTGCCACCAGCAGAGCGGGAGGGCGGCAAGAGACCCAGTACTTC
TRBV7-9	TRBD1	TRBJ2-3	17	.	CASSQERTGAITDTQYF	TGTGCCAGCAGCCAGGAGAGGACAGGGGCGATCACAGATACGCAGTATTTT
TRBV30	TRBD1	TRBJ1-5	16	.	CAWSVQGALTNQPQHF	TGTGCCTGGAGTGTACAGGGGGCGCTTACTAATCAGCCCCAGCATTTT